This T cell receptor (beta chain) was retrieved from a study of CD8+ T cells in alopecia areata. Looking at the study overall: Recipient mice, approximately 6-11-week-old female C3H/HeJ animals, received skin from approximately 6-13-month-old C3H/HeJ graft donors with spontaneous alopecia. Study observations and caveats: Scalp data also include sequences from resident alphabeta T cells of normal skin. Affected lesional scalp, above all in alopecia totalis/universalis, was more clonal than normal scalp.

Regarding this clone: Antigen unknown. Gene names follow the mouse nomenclature. The CDR3 extends 3 residues past the end of the read, so its final part is completed from the germline J gene. The sample contains more than one DNA sequence encoding this CDR3.

The study sorted pooled cutaneous lymph node cells by CD4, CD8alpha, NKG2D, NKG2ACE and other markers. Following extraction, RNA underwent reverse transcription to cDNA, which served as the sequencing template. Libraries were prepared by immunoSEQ multiplex PCR; TCRdb keeps only in-frame clonotypes and omits some of them. The sample was found to contain around 290,000 clones, and every one recurs. This CDR3 comprises 15 residues. CDR1 and CDR2 from the germline V gene are NSHNY and SYGAGN. Between the trimmed V and J ends, which lost 1 base and 4 bases, there was a span of 9 bases. The gene calls are TRBV13-1 and TRBJ1-6, with D possibly being TRBD1 (6 bases). Being an ORF, TRBJ1-6 has a function that is uncertain. The receptor was isolated from a C3H/HeJ mouse with alopecia areata. The strain's MHC type: H2-k. Sequenced: CD4+ T cells sorted from a lymph node. The CDR3: CASSDSQGYNSPLYF. CDR3 DNA (partial): TGTGCCAGCAGTGATTCGCAGGGGTATAATTCGCCC.